This entry lists 23 T cell receptor beta chains sequenced from one sample in a study of blood T cells in healthy people across ages. With a J-beta primer mix and a sample-barcoded 5' primer, a second PCR ran about 7 to 12 cycles. MiXCR was run by TCRdb on the 5' RACE reads, yielding one entry per CDR3 protein. The sample contains some 1.4 million distinct CDR3 sequences, 42% of which appear only once. The sequenced material came from blood. These receptors were obtained from a woman under 30 in good health.

The rearrangement links TRBV4-1 to TRBJ2-2; D may be TRBD2 (7 bases). V lost 0 bases to trimming and J lost 4 bases, with 12 bases between them. The V gene's germline CDR1 is MGHRA and CDR2 YSYEKL. The CDR3 contains 16 residues. For the CDR3, the DNA is TGCGCCAGCAGCCAAGAGGGGGGGCAGTTCACCGGGGAGCTGTTTTTT. It is translated as CASSQEGGQFTGELFF.

This clonotype was seen more than once but under ten times. J is TRBJ1-4 and V is TRBV29-1; 9 nucleotides align to TRBD1. With V trimmed by 7 bases and J by 4 bases, 4 bases remained unmatched. This CDR3 has 13 residues. Germline CDR1 reads SQVTM; CDR2 reads ANQGSEA. CDR3 loop: CSAEGQGNEKLFF. CDR3 DNA: TGCAGCGCCGAGGGACAGGGTAATGAAAAACTGTTTTTT.

The gene calls are TRBV11-2 and TRBJ2-7; 12 positions agree with TRBD2. The CDR3 loop spans 17 amino acids. V gave up 0 bases and J gave up 0 bases; unmatched junction bases: 3. CDR1 and CDR2 from the germline V gene are SGHAT and FQNNGV. In nucleotides, the CDR3 is TGTGCCAGCAGCTTAGAAACTAGCGGGGGGTCCTCCTACGAGCAGTACTTC. Translated, it gives CASSLETSGGSSYEQYF. The whole variable domain, filled in from reference TRBV11-2 and TRBJ2-7, reads EAGVAQSPRYKIIEKRQSVAFWCNPISGHATLYWYQQILGQGPKLLIQFQNNGVVDDSQLPKDRFSAERLKGVDSTLKIQPAKLEDSAVYLCASSLETSGGSSYEQYFGPGTRLTVT.

The chain recombines TRBV20-1 with TRBJ1-2; D remains ambiguous. Germline lookup yields CDR1 DFQATT and CDR2 SNEGSKA (reference sequence). V lost 0 bases and J 2 bases, leaving 19 bases between the germline ends. The CDR3 is 17 amino acids. The CDR3, as DNA: TGCAGTGCTAGAGATCCATCCCATAGGGCAAGGAACTATGGCTACACCTTC. As protein: CSARDPSHRARNYGYTF.

The V call is TRBV12-3 or TRBV12-4, the J call TRBJ1-2; 8 bases match TRBD1. The V and J ends lost 7 bases and 4 bases, in that order; junction bases with no gene match: 8. The CDR3 contains 14 residues. CDR3 protein: CASTRTGWRYGYTF. The CDR3 DNA reads TGTGCCAGCACCAGGACAGGGTGGCGCTATGGCTACACCTTC.

The chain joins TRBV10-3 to TRBJ1-1; D is ambiguous. Germline loops: CDR1 ENHRY, CDR2 SYGVKD. This CDR3 has 14 residues. Deletions cut 4 bases from V and 0 bases from J, with 9 bases between. The CDR3 DNA follows: TGTGCCATCAGTGGGACGGGAATGAACACTGAAGCTTTCTTT. This gives the protein CAISGTGMNTEAFF.

A word on this clonotype: A read error is possible here, since a much larger clone lies one base away. This chain connects TRBV10-2 to TRBJ2-3; 10 positions agree with TRBD2. V was pared by 6 bases and J by 2 bases, with 5 bases of the junction left unmatched. The germline gives CDR1 WSHSY, CDR2 SAAADI. This CDR3 is built from 15 residues. As DNA, the CDR3 is TGCGCCAGCAGCCCCGGGACTAGCGCCACAGATACGCAGTATTTT. It specifies CASSPGTSATDTQYF.

V gene TRBV5-6 combines with J gene TRBJ2-1; D perhaps matches TRBD2 (5 bases). The V gene's germline CDR1 is SGHDT and CDR2 YYEEEE. V lost 4 bases, J lost 5 bases, and 16 bases lay in between. The CDR3 has 15 amino acids. For the CDR3, the DNA is TGTGCCAGCAGCCTAGGACTCCCCGCCAACAATGAGCAGTTCTTC. It codes for CASSLGLPANNEQFF. The variable domain in full, with the rest retrieved from reference TRBV5-6 and TRBJ2-1, is DAGVTQSPTHLIKTRGQQVTLRCSPKSGHDTVSWYQQALGQGPQFIFQYYEEEERQRGNFPDRFSGHQFPNYSSELNVNALLLGDSALYLCASSLGLPANNEQFFGPGTRLTVL.

V and J are TRBV27 and TRBJ1-5, with 11 bases identical to TRBD1. Germline assignment: CDR1 MNHEY and CDR2 SMNVEV (reference sequence). V gave up 6 bases and J gave up 6 bases; unmatched junction bases: 7. The CDR3 loop spans 15 amino acids. CDR3 amino acids: CASSAGQGVSQPQHF. The CDR3 nucleotides are TGTGCCAGCAGCGCGGGACAGGGGGTTTCTCAGCCCCAGCATTTT.

This clonotype was seen many times. The V gene is TRBV10-3, the J gene TRBJ2-7; D is unresolved. Per the germline V gene, CDR1 is ENHRY and CDR2 is SYGVKD. V lost 6 bases, J lost 4 bases, and 22 bases lay in between. The CDR3 has 16 amino acids. CDR3 region: CAISDPQDGVGYEQYF. For the CDR3, the DNA is TGTGCCATCAGCGATCCTCAGGACGGAGTCGGTTACGAGCAGTACTTC.

This clonotype was picked up a small number of times. The chain couples TRBV4-1 to TRBJ2-1, with a weak D call TRBD2 (6 bases). Germline V gene data show CDR1 as MGHRA and CDR2 as YSYEKL. The CDR3 has 18 amino acids. V lost 1 base and J lost 8, with 24 bases in between. CDR3: CASSQGPSGGLTGDEQFF. CDR3 DNA sequence: TGCGCCAGCAGCCAAGGCCCTTCTGGGGGTCTCACGGGGGATGAGCAGTTCTTC.

The V gene is TRBV28, the J gene TRBJ2-2; D gene ambiguous. CDR1 MDHEN and CDR2 SYDVKM come from the germline V gene. The CDR3 extends over 13 amino acids. V gave up 3 bases and J gave up 10 bases, with 12 bases separating them. CDR3 in DNA: TGTGCCAGCAGTTTTAGGCCGGCCGAGGAGCTGTTTTTT. Translation gives CASSFRPAEELFF.

This clonotype showed up just a few times. The chain employs TRBV20-1 and TRBJ2-3; D is ambiguous. The V end was cut by 6 bases, the J end by 0 bases, with 4 bases between. The V gene's germline CDR1 is DFQATT and CDR2 SNEGSKA (reference sequence). The CDR3 consists of 11 residues. The CDR3 protein is CSADSTDTQYF. In nucleotides, the CDR3 is TGCAGTGCCGATAGCACAGATACGCAGTATTTT.

In this sample, this clonotype turned up a few times. The genes are TRBV6-1 and TRBJ2-7; tentative D call: TRBD1 (6 bases). Trimming left V 8 bases short and J 4 bases short, with 15 bases between. CDR1 and CDR2 from the germline V gene are MNHNS and SASEGT. CDR3 size: 13 residues. The CDR3 coding sequence is TGTGCCAGCGTCCGGACAGCAGATTACGAGCAGTACTTC. It yields the protein CASVRTADYEQYF.

The chain couples TRBV15 to TRBJ2-5, with D possibly TRBD2 on 5 matching bases. Germline CDR1 LNHNV, CDR2 YYDKDF (reference sequence). The CDR3 consists of 13 residues. The V end was cut by 2 bases, the J end by 11 bases, with 15 bases between. The CDR3 DNA is TGTGCCACCAGCAGAAGAGGGCTCTACGGGCAGTACTTC. Translation gives CATSRRGLYGQYF.

The gene calls are TRBV28 and TRBJ1-2, with TRBD1 matching over 7 bases. CDR3 length equals 14 residues. In germline, CDR1 is MDHEN, CDR2 SYDVKM. V gave up 5 bases and J gave up 7 bases; unmatched junction bases: 10. The CDR3 region has the DNA TGTGCCAGCAGTGGCGAGACAGGGCTTTTTGGCTACACCTTC. It codes for CASSGETGLFGYTF.

In its sample, this clonotype was seen a few times. The chain employs TRBV13 and TRBJ2-7; a weak D match, TRBD1 (6 bases). The V and J ends lost 5 bases and 5 bases respectively, with 10 bases between them. Germline-derived CDR1 and CDR2 are PRHDT and FYEKMQ (reference sequence). The CDR3 loop spans 12 amino acids. The CDR3 DNA reads as TGTGCCAGCAGCGACCGGACAGACGAGCAGTACTTC. Its translation is CASSDRTDEQYF.

Comments on this clonotype: This may arise from a read error, as a much more abundant clone is one base away. The chain uses TRBV6-5 and TRBJ2-4, with 8 bases identical to TRBD1. Germline CDR1 MNHEY, CDR2 SVGAGI. The J segment lost 9 bases and the V segment lost 5 bases, leaving 6 bases of the junction unmatched. CDR3 length equals 13 residues. This CDR3 reads CASSRQGTGIQYF. CDR3 nucleotides: TGTGCCAGCAGTCGACAGGGGACAGGCATTCAGTACTTC.

This clonotype was recorded a few times. This chain joins TRBV20-1 and TRBJ2-7, with a tentative D call TRBD1 (5 bases). The V gene lost 3 bases and the J gene lost 3 bases, with 15 bases spanning the gap. Looked up from germline, CDR1 is DFQATT and CDR2 is SNEGSKA (reference sequence). The CDR3 is 14 residues long. CDR3 nucleotide sequence: TGCAGTGCTAGGTCCCAGGGTAACGTCTACGAGCAGTACTTC. It yields the protein CSARSQGNVYEQYF.

The gene calls are TRBV7-2 and TRBJ2-7; unclear D gene. The V and J ends lost 0 bases and 0 bases respectively, with 12 bases between them. This CDR3 is 16 amino acids long. The germline CDR1 and CDR2 sequences are SGHTA and FQGNSA. For the CDR3, the DNA is TGTGCCAGCAGCTTAGCGGTTTCCCCGGTCTCCTACGAGCAGTACTTC. Translation gives CASSLAVSPVSYEQYF.

The chain uses TRBV14 and TRBJ1-2, with a weak D call TRBD1 (6 bases). Germline V gene sequence: CDR1 SGHDN, CDR2 FVKESK. The germline V and J ends were trimmed by 3 bases and 4 bases, with 15 bases remaining between them. There are 15 residues in the CDR3. DNA for the CDR3: TGTGCCAGCAGCCATACATCACAGGGTGGCTATGGCTACACCTTC. Translated: CASSHTSQGGYGYTF.

The chain uses TRBV12-3 or TRBV12-4 and TRBJ1-5; unclear D gene. Trimming took 3 bases from V and 6 from J, leaving 6 bases between them. The CDR3 extends over 12 amino acids. CDR3 region: CASSFAGQPQHF. The CDR3 DNA reads TGTGCCAGCAGTTTCGCGGGTCAGCCCCAGCATTTT.

The chain has TRBV20-1 and TRBJ1-5; D not certain. V lost 5 bases and J lost 2, with 13 bases in between. This CDR3 has 14 residues. Germline V gene lookup returns CDR1 DFQATT and CDR2 SNEGSKA (reference sequence). For the CDR3, the DNA is TGCAGTGCTGCCCCCTGGTCTGGCAATCAGCCCCAGCATTTT. It is translated as CSAAPWSGNQPQHF.